This TCR beta chain was retrieved from a study of shared clonotypes between healthy human individuals (TCRdb year 2020). In the study overall: A couple of women and a few men aged 18 to 49 years were included in the cohort. The study deeply sequenced blood TCR repertoires of five healthy adults to estimate repertoire size and the extent of clonotype sharing between individuals. Libraries were prepared and TCR repertoires were sequenced by different laboratories using diverse techniques, in order to increase sequencing depth and limit assay-specific biases. For each donor, three plates each were used for CD4 naive and CD4 memory, two plates were used for CD8 naive, and one plate was used for CD8 memory. Each donor's leukapheresis produced roughly between about 0.9 and 9.5 billion PBMCs.

The donors were healthy, HIV-negative adults who had no recently reported acute infections or vaccinations. All donors were Caucasian adults living in Nashville, Tennessee, USA. CD4+ T cells were enriched by magnetic negative selection; naive cells were then positively selected on CD45RA, and the negative fraction formed the memory subset. Blood was obtained by leukapheresis, after which PBMCs were separated by Ficoll-Histopaque density gradient centrifugation and cryopreserved in liquid nitrogen vapor phase. Analytical flow cytometry was used to check the purity and quantity of every magnetically sorted T cell population. From each sorted fraction, genomic DNA was isolated and quantified by UV absorbance on a Nanodrop 2000c. From the cysteine up to the phenylalanine, the CDR3 has a length of 15 residues. Here the CDR3 DNA is all that survives: 45 bases in frame from base 1. From V the trimming removes 8 bases and from J it removes 4 bases, while the gene matches leave 11 bases of the junction unaccounted for. The germline V gene encodes CDR1 MGHRA and CDR2 YSYEKL.

The research as a whole found: Compared with non-shared clonotypes, clonotypes shared by all four sorted-subset donors had higher generation probabilities. Naive subsets generally had larger estimated clonotype richness than memory subsets. Incomplete sequencing was indicated by rarefaction of sorted-subset datasets, despite the large sequencing depth. Only blood was sampled, and tissue TCR repertoires likely differ from those in blood. Pairwise subsampling led to the expectation that sequencing depth would affect the degree of clonotype sharing among donors. The genetic and exposure-history diversity represented was limited by the small number of donors. Sharing across four donors was observed for around 5% of naive CD4, over 3% of naive CD8, roughly 2.4% of memory CD4, and around 0.42% of memory CD8 clonotypes.

The table lists this clone with a count of one. Its recognized antigen is unknown. No base quality values were provided; no much bigger clone lies one nucleotide off. Using the deep immunoSEQ assay, multiplex PCR amplified TCR CDR3 regions from genomic DNA. Genomic DNA extracted from each cell subset was distributed evenly over all wells of several immunoSEQ 96-well plates, and each plate served as one replicate. For sorted subsets, around 200 ng genomic DNA, equal to tens of thousands of T cell genomes, was loaded into each replicate PCR. The purified libraries were quantified using a Qubit 3.0 fluorometer, sized with a Bioanalyzer 2100, and then quantified again using the KAPA Library Quantification kit. Every immunoSEQ 96-well plate was sequenced on a dedicated single-read 150-cycle Illumina NextSeq 550 flow cell. The study's processing was this. Because only junctional sequences without quality scores were contained in the immunoSEQ output, filtering matching that applied to full-length reads could not be performed. Sequences were annotated with PyIR, a Python wrapper for IgBLAST v1.9, and V/J genes and CDR3 were assigned using IMGT germline references. Any read was removed if the V/J assignment was weak (E-value above 1e-6), the CDR3 was missing, or the read contained stop codons, out-of-frame junctions, or ambiguous translated residues. V3J clonotypes were defined as sequences sharing an identical inferred V gene, J gene, and CDR3 amino acid sequence. Percentage overlap between repertoires was computed as shared unique clonotypes divided by the size of the smaller repertoire. Richness of each repertoire was evaluated using RTK rarefaction, the Chao1 estimator, and Recon v2.1 estimates of unobserved clonotypes. OLGA was used to compute generation probabilities for all TCRbeta clonotypes that the gDNA method yielded from a handful of donors. In TCRdb, the immuneACCESS table is reduced to in-frame sequences with V and J assigned. These tables do not hold every clone; where another copy was compared, an unresolved V gene accounts for under half, and the others remain unexplained. D and trimming come from the DNA, and the V and J calls and clone size come from that table. The sample table records some 2,000,000 clones; over 85% of these occur just once. Roughly 0.13% of the sample goes to the ten largest clones.

The receptor comes from a man aged 18 to 30 in good health. Sequencing was carried out using naive CD4+ T cells sorted from blood. This specimen's cell subset or site label, per the study, means: CD45RA+ positively selected. The chain is made from TRBV4-1 and TRBJ2-3; 8 middle bases align to TRBD2. CDR3 protein: CASGEGSGNADTQYF. The DNA sequence reads TGCGCCAGCGGAGAGGGTAGCGGGAACGCAGATACGCAGTATTTT.